One and the same sample provided the 25 T cell receptor beta chains below, sequenced in a study of blood T cell repertoires in COVID-19. The method was immunoSEQ multiplex PCR; TCRdb's version includes in-frame clones alone and lacks a portion of them. The sample has approximately 180,000 clones, 75% to 95% seen once; the top ten hold 0.53%. Sequencing was done on a sample of peripheral blood. These receptor sequences come from a man aged 50-60 years with acute or convalescent COVID-19.

This clone turned up a few times. The chain combines TRBV18 with TRBJ1-1, with D perhaps TRBD1 (6 bases). The CDR3 is made up of 14 amino acids. The germline V gene encodes CDR1 KGHSH and CDR2 LQKENI. V was pared by 2 bases and J by 4 bases, with 11 bases between. CDR3 sequence (DNA): TGTGCCAGCTCACCAGAACAGGGTATCACTGAAGCTTTCTTT. Amino acid sequence: CASSPEQGITEAFF.

This chain uses TRBV5-1 with TRBJ2-5, with D perhaps TRBD2 (5 bases). CDR1 and CDR2 from the germline V gene are SGHRS and YFSETQ. V was pared by 0 bases and J by 2 bases, with 8 bases between. The CDR3 is 14 residues long. CDR3 sequence: CASSLATGQETQYF. The CDR3 nucleotides read TGCGCCAGCAGCTTGGCGACGGGGCAAGAGACCCAGTACTTC. Together with reference TRBV5-1 and TRBJ2-5, the CDR3 gives the full variable domain: KAGVTQTPRYLIKTRGQQVTLSCSPISGHRSVSWYQQTPGQGLQFLFEYFSETQRNKGNFPGRFSGRQFSNSRSEMNVSTLELGDSALYLCASSLATGQETQYFGPGTRLLVL.

The DNA of the CDR3 is TGTGCCAGCAGCTTAGCGTGGGGAGCCTCTGGAAACACCATATATTTT. Protein sequence: CASSLAWGASGNTIYF. The rearrangement joins TRBV7-2 to TRBJ1-3; D is unresolved. The germline V gene encodes CDR1 SGHTA and CDR2 FQGNSA. V was pared by 0 bases and J by 0 bases, with 9 bases between. The CDR3 is made up of 16 amino acids.

This clone is a singleton in its sample. The rearrangement uses TRBV6-4 and TRBJ1-1, with TRBD1 matching 8 bases. The V and J ends lost 6 bases and 4 bases, in that order; junction bases with no gene match: 4. The CDR3 contains 13 residues. The germline gives CDR1 MRHNA, CDR2 SNTAGT. CDR3 sequence reads: CASSRGPSTEAFF. The CDR3 nucleotides read TGTGCCAGCAGCAGGGGGCCGAGCACTGAAGCTTTCTTT.

The chain recombines TRBV6-4 with TRBJ2-2, with D tentatively TRBD1 (5 bases). This CDR3 contains 14 residues. With 3 bases removed from V and 4 bases from J, the gap between germline ends came to 9 bases. Germline assignment: CDR1 MRHNA and CDR2 SNTAGT. Written as DNA, the CDR3 is TGTGCCAGCAGTGAGCAGGGCAGCACCGGGGAGCTGTTTTTT. Its protein is CASSEQGSTGELFF.

The J gene is TRBJ2-2, the V gene TRBV7-3; 8 positions agree with TRBD2. Germline loops: CDR1 SGHTA, CDR2 FQGTGA. The CDR3 has 16 amino acids. After removal of 4 bases from V and 6 bases from J, the junction contained 10 bases not matched to a gene. CDR3 nucleotide sequence: TGTGCCAGCAGCTCCTGGAGCGGGGGACGTCCCGGGGAGCTGTTTTTT. It encodes CASSSWSGGRPGELFF.

The J gene is TRBJ2-3, the V gene TRBV4-1, with 13 nucleotides matching TRBD2. The germline CDR1 and CDR2 sequences are MGHRA and YSYEKL. The J segment lost 4 bases and the V segment lost 1 base, leaving 11 bases of the junction unmatched. The CDR3 loop spans 19 amino acids. The CDR3 sequence is CASSQGTRRTSGGPDTQYF. DNA of the CDR3: TGCGCCAGCAGCCAAGGTACCAGAAGGACTAGCGGGGGCCCAGATACGCAGTATTTT.

The chain uses TRBV6-2 or TRBV6-3 and TRBJ1-2; 8 bases match TRBD1. The V segment lost 5 bases and the J segment 0 bases; nucleotides outside the gene matches: 5. The CDR3 totals 15 residues. The germline CDR1 and CDR2 sequences are MNHEY and SVGEGT. The CDR3 bases are TGTGCCAGCAGTGACAGGGGCGCAGCTAACTATGGCTACACCTTC. It is translated as CASSDRGAANYGYTF.

The CDR3 loop is CSAGGGGELFF. As DNA, the CDR3 is TGCAGCGCCGGAGGAGGCGGGGAGCTGTTTTTT. The chain carries TRBV29-1 and TRBJ2-2, with a weak D call TRBD2 (5 bases). There are 11 residues in the CDR3. V lost 7 bases and J lost 7, with 10 bases in between. Per germline, CDR1 SQVTM and CDR2 ANQGSEA.

This chain connects TRBV7-8 to TRBJ1-6; 7 bases align to TRBD1. CDR3 length: 15 amino acids. Germline lookup yields CDR1 SGHVS and CDR2 FQNEAQ. V shed 4 bases and J 8 bases; nucleotides not matched to a gene: 8. The CDR3 DNA is TGTGCCAGCAGCTGGAGACAGGGTCCCTATTCACCCCTCCACTTT. Translating gives CASSWRQGPYSPLHF.

The chain uses TRBV6-5 and TRBJ2-1, with a possible D match to TRBD1 (7 bases). The CDR3 length is 12 residues. From germline, CDR1 is MNHEY and CDR2 SVGAGI. The V and J ends lost 6 bases and 8 bases respectively, with 11 bases between them. The CDR3 bases are TGTGCCAGCAGCCCCAGGGGGGATGAGCAGTTCTTC. Its protein product is CASSPRGDEQFF.

V gene TRBV7-9 combines with J gene TRBJ2-5, with D unclear. With 0 bases removed from V and 2 bases from J, the gap between germline ends came to 7 bases. Germline V gene data show CDR1 as SEHNR and CDR2 as FQNEAQ (reference sequence). The CDR3 has 14 amino acids. For the CDR3, the DNA is TGTGCCAGCAGCTTAGCGCAAGCACAAGAGACCCAGTACTTC. Translating gives CASSLAQAQETQYF.

The chain employs TRBV11-2 and TRBJ2-7; the D is unclear. Germline V lookup: CDR1 SGHAT, CDR2 FQNNGV. The CDR3 is made up of 11 amino acids. V shed 6 bases and J shed 6 bases, with 9 bases lying between them. The CDR3 reads CASSLNGEQYF. CDR3 nucleotides: TGTGCCAGCAGTCTTAACGGCGAGCAGTACTTC.

V usage is TRBV19 and J usage is TRBJ1-3; D uncertain. The CDR3 runs to 14 residues. The V end was cut by 7 bases, the J end by 0 bases, with 10 bases between. Per germline, CDR1 LNHDA and CDR2 SQIVND (reference sequence). CDR3 loop: CASNADSSGNTIYF. CDR3 nucleotides: TGTGCCAGTAACGCGGATAGCTCTGGAAACACCATATATTTT.

This rearrangement joins TRBV11-3 to TRBJ2-1, with TRBD2 as a possible D gene (6 bases). V was clipped by 3 bases and J by 4 bases, with 10 bases between them. Germline lookup yields CDR1 SGHNT and CDR2 YENEEA. The CDR3 sequence is 14 residues long. This CDR3 reads CASSFGGGYNEQFF. DNA of the CDR3: TGTGCCAGCAGCTTCGGGGGAGGTTACAATGAGCAGTTCTTC.

The chain uses TRBV18 and TRBJ2-3; TRBD1 matches 7 bases. After removal of 2 bases from V and 6 bases from J, the junction contained 5 bases not matched to a gene. The CDR3 spans 14 residues. Germline loops: CDR1 KGHSH, CDR2 LQKENI. DNA for the CDR3: TGTGCCAGCTCACCAAACAGGGGAAGGGATACGCAGTATTTT. Protein product: CASSPNRGRDTQYF.

The chain carries TRBV9 and TRBJ2-3; TRBD1 aligns across 9 bases. This CDR3 is 15 amino acids long. Germline lookup yields CDR1 SGDLS and CDR2 YYNGEE. V gave up 4 bases and J gave up 5 bases; unmatched junction bases: 8. In DNA, the CDR3 is TGTGCCAGCAGCACCCGGGACAGGGTTATAGATACGCAGTATTTT. As protein: CASSTRDRVIDTQYF.

The count of this clone is one. The rearrangement links TRBV4-1 to TRBJ1-6; D is perhaps TRBD1 (6 bases). V lost 0 bases and J 9 bases, leaving 21 bases between the germline ends. The CDR3 is made up of 18 amino acids. Looked up from germline, CDR1 is MGHRA and CDR2 is YSYEKL. The CDR3 nucleotides are TGCGCCAGCAGCCAAGACTCAGTACAGGGAAGTTTGGGTTCACCCCTCCACTTT. Protein: CASSQDSVQGSLGSPLHF.

In the case of this clone: The sample carries other DNA sequences with the same CDR3. V gene TRBV2 combines with J gene TRBJ1-6; D unclear. The CDR3 contains 14 residues. Trimming shortened V by 1 base and J by 6 bases, and 7 bases separated the two germline ends. From germline, CDR1 is SNHLY and CDR2 FYNNEI. The CDR3 is CASSEGRVNSPLHF. The CDR3 DNA sequence: TGTGCCAGCAGTGAAGGACGGGTTAATTCACCCCTCCACTTT.

This clone is a singleton in its sample. The V gene is TRBV5-1, the J gene TRBJ1-1, with 10 nucleotides matching TRBD1. The germline V gene encodes CDR1 SGHRS and CDR2 YFSETQ. This CDR3 region has 15 residues. J gave up 4 bases and V 6 bases, and 9 bases lay outside the gene matches. As DNA, the CDR3 is TGCGCCAGCAACCGGGACAGGGGATTCGGCACTGAAGCTTTCTTT. This translates into CASNRDRGFGTEAFF.

CDR3 loop: CASSFTGRGMNTEAFF. CDR3 coding DNA: TGTGCCAGCAGTTTCACAGGCCGAGGTATGAACACTGAAGCTTTCTTT. The rearrangement uses TRBV27 and TRBJ1-1; weak D call: TRBD1 (5 bases). V dropped 3 bases and J dropped 0 bases, with 14 bases sitting between them. The CDR3 is made up of 16 amino acids. Germline values: CDR1 MNHEY, CDR2 SMNVEV (reference sequence).

The chain combines TRBV3-1 (or the pseudogene TRBV3-2) with TRBJ2-3, with TRBD1 matching over 9 bases. CDR1 and CDR2 (germline): LGHDT, YNNKEL (reference sequence). Trimming removed 0 bases from V and 3 bases from J; junction bases left unmatched: 10. CDR3 length: 18 amino acids. The CDR3: CASSQEGTGTLNTDTQYF. As DNA, the CDR3 is TGTGCCAGCAGCCAAGAGGGGACAGGGACGTTGAATACAGATACGCAGTATTTT.

CDR3 loop: CASSRNTLTGVYGYTF. The CDR3 DNA reads TGTGCCAGCAGTCGAAATACCTTAACAGGGGTCTATGGCTACACCTTC. The chain links TRBV6-6 to TRBJ1-2; the match to TRBD1 covers 7 bases. Germline CDR1 MNHNY, CDR2 SVGAGI (reference sequence). The ends lost 5 bases at V and 4 bases at J; junction bases unmatched: 13. The CDR3 is 16 amino acids.

V usage is TRBV27 and J usage is TRBJ2-2; 10 nucleotides line up with TRBD1. Germline V CDR1 and CDR2: MNHEY, SMNVEV (reference sequence). This CDR3 is 17 amino acids long. V shed 10 bases, J shed 1 base, and the junction held 12 bases outside the gene matches. CDR3 sequence reads: CATAGTGETLNTGELFF. DNA for the CDR3: TGTGCCACCGCGGGGACAGGGGAGACTCTGAACACCGGGGAGCTGTTTTTT.

The V call is TRBV4-3, the J call TRBJ1-2; D call uncertain. Germline CDR1 reads LGHNA; CDR2 reads YSLEER. The CDR3 has 14 residues. With 3 bases removed from V and 2 bases from J, the gap between germline ends came to 10 bases. The DNA of the CDR3 is TGCGCCAGCAGCCAGAGGACGGGAAACTATGGCTACACCTTC. Its protein product is CASSQRTGNYGYTF.